This note documents a single TCR beta chain sequence. TCRdb reprocessed the 5' RACE reads; each CDR3 protein has one entry and no DNA is given. The sample yields 200,000 to 250,000 distinct CDR3 sequences, of which the top ten take up around 7.7%. The data are from a study of monozygotic twins with inflammatory bowel disease. This CDR3 region has 15 residues. Per germline, CDR1 MGHDK and CDR2 SYGVNS. The J gene is TRBJ2-5, the V gene TRBV25-1; TCRdb returns TRBD1, unconfirmable since there is no DNA. Input material: blood. The TCR sequence derives from a human donor with ulcerative colitis or Crohn's disease, or a healthy co-twin of an affected twin (not recorded which). This chain's CDR3 is CASSEGQGPQETQYF. Combining the CDR3 with reference TRBV25-1 and TRBJ2-5 gives the whole variable domain EADIYQTPRYLVIGTGKKITLECSQTMGHDKMYWYQQDPGMELHLIHYSYGVNSTEKGDLSSESTVSRIRTEHFPLTLESARPSHTSQYLCASSEGQGPQETQYFGPGTRLLVL.